This T cell receptor (beta chain) was profiled in a study of T cells in Graves' hyperthyroidism and ophthalmopathy. Study-wide results and caveats: Most expanded thyroid clonotypes above 0.001 recurred in blood.

Amplified TCR beta CDR3 regions came from RNA transcripts. RT-PCR in the first round (using the HTBI primer set) targeted the TCR CDR3. One entry per CDR3 protein, called by TCRdb with MiXCR from the multiplex PCR reads. The sample shows around 600,000 distinct CDR3 sequences, around a sixth of them seen only once. Subjects aged 18 to 65 presented with newly diagnosed hyperthyroidism of less than 2 months' duration. Exclusion followed for patients with uncontrolled infection, other autoimmune disease, pregnancy or lactation. The PBMCs had their origin in less than 13 ml of fresh peripheral blood. This clonotype was detected only a few times. Antigen: not known. This clonotype was sampled from a woman aged 30 to 39 with Graves' hyperthyroidism. The sequencing sample was made of blood.

CDR3 coding DNA: TGCAGTGCTAGAGCGCGGGAGGGCCGAACAAATGAGCAGTTCTTC. It encodes CSARAREGRTNEQFF. The V gene is TRBV20-1, the J gene TRBJ2-1, with 9 bases matching TRBD2. This CDR3 spans 15 amino acids. J lost 7 bases, V lost 1 base, and 8 bases had no gene match. Germline V gene lookup returns CDR1 DFQATT and CDR2 SNEGSKA (reference sequence).